The entry that follows covers one T cell receptor beta chain sequence. Its antigen is as yet unknown. This entry comes from a study of OX40 agonist ivuxolimab in advanced cancers. Baseline, cycle 4 day 1, and cycle 7 day 1 were the blood sampling points. Clones were read by immunoSEQ multiplex PCR, and TCRdb kept only the in-frame ones, dropping some. The sample has about 45,000 clones, around 80% seen once. General study findings and limits: Among the lowest levels of clonal expansion were found in partial responders at 0.1-3.0 mg/kg. Compared with CD4+, CD8+ T cells on average had more expanded clones. In the 0.1 to 3.0 mg/kg range, CD4+ and CD8+ blood T cells had expanded clonally by week 6.

Sample: CD4+ or CD8+ T cells sorted from blood, taken in a trial of the OX40 agonist ivuxolimab. The source is an adult with an advanced solid tumor such as melanoma, head and neck, liver or kidney cancer.

The CDR3: CASSLTSGMGANVLTF. DNA of the CDR3: TGTGCCAGCAGCTTAACTTCAGGGATGGGGGCCAACGTCCTGACTTTC. The genes are TRBV7-3 and TRBJ2-6; D might be TRBD1 (5 bases). This CDR3 region has 16 residues. The germline V gene encodes CDR1 SGHTA and CDR2 FQGTGA. Trimming cost V 0 bases and J 4 bases, with 10 bases left between them.